The 7 T cell receptor beta chains listed next were all sequenced from one sample in a study of CD8+CD57+ T cells in acquired aplastic anemia. CDR3 and TCR beta VDJ profiling relied on genomic DNA as the template. TCRdb analysed the reads with MiXCR anew, one entry per CDR3 protein. The table has 150,000 to 200,000 distinct CDR3 sequences, 55% to 70% seen once; the top ten hold about 43%. Sequencing was done on a sample of sorted CD4+, CD8+, or CD8+CD57+ T cells (not recorded which) from PBMCs. The receptors were sampled from a human donor with severe aplastic anemia or a healthy control (not recorded which).

The V call is TRBV20-1, the J call TRBJ2-1, with 15 nucleotides matching TRBD2. The CDR3 is 23 residues long. Losses at the gene ends were 6 bases for V and 2 bases for J; bases not matched to a gene: 26. Germline CDR1 and CDR2: DFQATT and SNEGSKA (reference sequence). CDR3 nucleotide sequence: TGCAGTGCCAGCAGCTCGGGCCCTTGGGGACTAGCGGGGGGTAGGCGCGCCTACAATGAGCAGTTCTTC. This codes for CSASSSGPWGLAGGRRAYNEQFF.

This sequence joins TRBV5-1 and TRBJ2-1, with 9 bases fitting TRBD1. This CDR3 contains 15 residues. Germline V gene sequence: CDR1 SGHRS, CDR2 YFSETQ. The V segment lost 0 bases and the J segment 7 bases; nucleotides outside the gene matches: 5. Here the CDR3 reads CASSLAGQGMNEQFF. The CDR3 nucleotides are TGCGCCAGCAGCTTGGCGGGACAGGGAATGAATGAGCAGTTCTTC.

V usage is TRBV5-1 and J usage is TRBJ1-4; D remains ambiguous. Germline CDR1 and CDR2: SGHRS and YFSETQ. The length of the CDR3 is 14 residues. V was shortened by 0 bases and J by 10 bases, with 13 bases between the two germline ends. CDR3 in DNA: TGCGCCAGCAGCTTGGACGTCCGGAGCGGAAAACTGTTTTTT. Amino acids: CASSLDVRSGKLFF.

There are a few counts of this clonotype. J is TRBJ2-7 and V is TRBV2; 9 nucleotides match TRBD1. V shed 1 base, J shed 5 bases, and the junction held 6 bases outside the gene matches. In germline, CDR1 is SNHLY, CDR2 FYNNEI. CDR3 size: 15 residues. CDR3 nucleotides: TGTGCCAGCAGTGAAGTTTGGGACAGGGACAACGAGCAGTACTTC. Translating it yields CASSEVWDRDNEQYF.

The rearrangement uses TRBV20-1 and TRBJ2-3, with unresolved D. This CDR3 region has 11 residues. Germline V gene data show CDR1 as DFQATT and CDR2 as SNEGSKA (reference sequence). V was cut by 4 bases and J by 6 bases, with 8 bases left in between. The CDR3 sequence: CSAMSRDTQYF. In DNA, the CDR3 is TGCAGTGCTATGAGCCGTGATACGCAGTATTTT.

The V gene is TRBV9, the J gene TRBJ1-3, with unresolved D. Trimming shortened V by 6 bases and J by 5 bases, and 9 bases separated the two germline ends. The CDR3 length is 12 residues. Germline-derived CDR1 and CDR2 are SGDLS and YYNGEE. The CDR3 coding sequence is TGTGCCAGCAAAGATTCCAGAAACACCATATATTTT. Translated: CASKDSRNTIYF.

This clonotype was found a few times. The V gene is TRBV9, the J gene TRBJ2-1; 8 bases are a match to TRBD2. The germline gives CDR1 SGDLS, CDR2 YYNGEE. This CDR3 is 15 amino acids long. Trimming cost V 4 bases and J 4 bases; bases outside gene matches: 7. As DNA, the CDR3 is TGTGCCAGCAGCCCAACTAGCGGCCTATACAATGAGCAGTTCTTC. Its translation is CASSPTSGLYNEQFF.